This passage covers 6 T cell receptor beta chains from one sample sequenced in a study of cytomegalovirus exposure and HLA in healthy donors. Primers: 60 Vbeta forward and 13 Jbeta reverse. Generated by immunoSEQ multiplex PCR, the TCRdb table keeps only in-frame clones and is missing some. The repertoire holds 95,000 to 100,000 clones, with more than 80% as singletons. Sequenced: PBMCs. These receptors originate from a man aged 25-45 years in good health and CMV-seronegative.

The rearrangement joins TRBV14 to TRBJ2-7; D is unclear. CDR1 and CDR2 from the germline V gene are SGHDN and FVKESK. V lost 1 base to trimming and J lost 5 bases, with 9 bases between them. This CDR3 contains 13 residues. The CDR3 sequence is CASSQASWHEQYF. In DNA, the CDR3 is TGTGCCAGCAGCCAAGCTTCCTGGCACGAGCAGTACTTC.

The genes are TRBV6-5 and TRBJ2-5; 8 nucleotides align to TRBD2. V was clipped by 6 bases and J by 4 bases; unmatched bases: 10. This CDR3 comprises 15 residues. Germline lookup yields CDR1 MNHEY and CDR2 SVGAGI. The DNA of the CDR3 is TGTGCCAGCAGACGCCCGGGACTAGGTTTAGAGACCCAGTACTTC. Translating it yields CASRRPGLGLETQYF.

This clone was seen just once. The chain employs TRBV30 and TRBJ2-5; TRBD2 is a possible D gene (5 bases). The CDR3 covers 14 residues. Trimming took off 0 bases at V and 11 bases at J, with 19 bases between the two ends. The V gene's germline CDR1 is GTSNPN and CDR2 SVGIG (reference sequence). The CDR3 protein is CAWSVRRFQVRQYF. CDR3 nucleotides: TGTGCCTGGAGTGTACGGAGGTTCCAGGTACGGCAGTACTTC. Complete variable domain (other parts from reference TRBV30 and TRBJ2-5): SQTIHQWPATLVQPVGSPLSLECTVEGTSNPNLYWYRQAAGRGLQLLFYSVGIGQISSEVPQNLSASRPQDRQFILSSKKLLLSDSGFYLCAWSVRRFQVRQYFGPGTRLLVL.

The chain combines TRBV6-1 with TRBJ2-7; 7 bases map to TRBD2. With V trimmed by 2 bases and J by 0 bases, 7 bases remained unmatched. The CDR3 loop spans 16 amino acids. The germline gives CDR1 MNHNS, CDR2 SASEGT. This CDR3 reads CASSESVAGASYEQYF. The CDR3 DNA is TGTGCCAGCAGTGAAAGTGTTGCGGGAGCCTCCTACGAGCAGTACTTC.

The rearrangement links TRBV5-4 to TRBJ1-1, with D unclear. The CDR3 has 14 residues. V was trimmed by 4 bases and J by 3 bases, leaving 13 bases between them. Germline CDR1 reads SGHNT; CDR2 reads YYREEE (reference sequence). DNA of the CDR3: TGTGCCAGCAGCCCGCGACCGAGGGACACTGAAGCTTTCTTT. Translating it yields CASSPRPRDTEAFF.

The rearrangement uses TRBV2 and TRBJ2-3; TRBD2 matches 15 bases. Germline CDR1 SNHLY, CDR2 FYNNEI. The CDR3 is 17 amino acids. The V and J ends lost 5 bases and 2 bases, in that order; junction bases with no gene match: 5. This CDR3 is CASSSGLAGGYTDTQYF. The CDR3 DNA follows: TGTGCCAGCAGTTCCGGACTAGCGGGGGGGTACACAGATACGCAGTATTTT.